The 5 T cell receptor beta chains presented below share a single source sample, sequenced in a study of T cells after yellow fever vaccination. TCRdb reprocessed the 5' RACE reads with MiXCR, giving one entry per CDR3 protein. The table includes 550,000 or so distinct CDR3 sequences, under 25% detected once. The sequenced sample was PBMCs, obtained 15 days after the yellow fever booster vaccination. Receptors were obtained from a man in his thirties or forties who received the YFV17D yellow fever vaccine.

The chain has TRBV7-3 and TRBJ2-7, with 7 bases lining up with TRBD2. V gave up 4 bases and J gave up 3 bases; unmatched junction bases: 6. In germline, CDR1 is SGHTA, CDR2 FQGTGA. This CDR3 is 14 amino acids long. The CDR3 nucleotides are TGTGCCAGCAGCTCCGGGGCGGGAGACTACGAGCAGTACTTC. Its protein is CASSSGAGDYEQYF.

V usage is TRBV12-3 or TRBV12-4 and J usage is TRBJ2-7; D is tentatively TRBD1 or TRBD2 (6 bases each). Trimming removed 8 bases from V and 4 bases from J, with 18 bases in between. The CDR3 is 14 amino acids. The CDR3 bases are TGTGCCAGCTCTGGGGGCGGAGGGTTTTACGAGCAGTACTTC. Translating gives CASSGGGGFYEQYF.

This clonotype appeared many times. This chain links TRBV5-5 with TRBJ2-5, with a weak D call TRBD1 (6 bases). Trimming pared 0 bases from V and 1 base from J, leaving 10 bases between. CDR1 and CDR2 (germline): SGHKS, YYEKEE (reference sequence). There are 15 residues in the CDR3. This CDR3 reads CASSLGRGLQETQYF. For the CDR3, the DNA is TGTGCCAGCAGCTTGGGCAGGGGCCTCCAAGAGACCCAGTACTTC. Full variable domain (outside the CDR3, taken from reference TRBV5-5 and TRBJ2-5): DAGVTQSPTHLIKTRGQQVTLRCSPISGHKSVSWYQQVLGQGPQFIFQYYEKEERGRGNFPDRFSARQFPNYSSELNVNALLLGDSALYLCASSLGRGLQETQYFGPGTRLLVL.

This clonotype was detected only a few times. The chain employs TRBV7-8 and TRBJ1-6; no reliable D call. CDR1 and CDR2 (germline): SGHVS, FQNEAQ. Trimming took 7 bases from V and 0 from J, leaving 22 bases between them. The CDR3 consists of 19 residues. The CDR3 protein is CASTPYPRTGSSYNSPLHF. DNA for the CDR3: TGTGCCAGCACCCCTTACCCCAGGACGGGAAGCTCCTATAATTCACCCCTCCACTTT. Variable domain in full (rest from reference TRBV7-8 and TRBJ1-6): GAGVSQSPRYKVAKRGQDVALRCDPISGHVSLFWYQQALGQGPEFLTYFQNEAQLDKSGLPSDRFFAERPEGSVSTLKIQRTQQEDSAVYLCASTPYPRTGSSYNSPLHFGNGTRLTVT.

The CDR3 region has the DNA TGTGCCTGGACCCCTGGGGGGGCAGCCCGGCCCTACGAGCAGTACTTC. Translating gives CAWTPGGAARPYEQYF. The gene calls are TRBV30 and TRBJ2-7, with D tentatively TRBD2 (7 bases). Trimming removed 4 bases at V and 2 bases at J, with 21 bases between. The germline gives CDR1 GTSNPN, CDR2 SVGIG (reference sequence). This CDR3 is built from 16 residues.